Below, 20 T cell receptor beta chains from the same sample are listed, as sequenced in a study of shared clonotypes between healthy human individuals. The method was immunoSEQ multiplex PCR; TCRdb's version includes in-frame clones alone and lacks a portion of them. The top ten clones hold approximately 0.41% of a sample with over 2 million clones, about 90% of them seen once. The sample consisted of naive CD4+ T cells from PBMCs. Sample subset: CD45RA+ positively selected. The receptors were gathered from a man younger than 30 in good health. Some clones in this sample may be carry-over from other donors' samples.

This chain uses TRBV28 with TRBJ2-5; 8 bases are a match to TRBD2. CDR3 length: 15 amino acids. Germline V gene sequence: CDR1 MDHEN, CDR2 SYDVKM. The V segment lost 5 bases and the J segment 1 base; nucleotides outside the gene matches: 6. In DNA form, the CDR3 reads TGTGCCAGCAGTCCCCAAGGGACTAGCCAAGAGACCCAGTACTTC. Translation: CASSPQGTSQETQYF.

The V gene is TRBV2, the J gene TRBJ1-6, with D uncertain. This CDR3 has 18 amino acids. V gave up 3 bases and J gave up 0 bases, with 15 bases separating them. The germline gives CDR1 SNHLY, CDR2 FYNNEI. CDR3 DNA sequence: TGTGCCAGCAGTGAGTTTGGCAGAAGTAGCTCCTATAATTCACCCCTCCACTTT. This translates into CASSEFGRSSSYNSPLHF.

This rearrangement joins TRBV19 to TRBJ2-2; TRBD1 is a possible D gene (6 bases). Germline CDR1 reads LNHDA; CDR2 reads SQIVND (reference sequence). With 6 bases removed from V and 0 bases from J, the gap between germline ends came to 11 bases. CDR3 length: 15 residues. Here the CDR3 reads CASRVWTANTGELFF. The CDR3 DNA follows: TGTGCCAGTAGGGTTTGGACAGCGAACACCGGGGAGCTGTTTTTT.

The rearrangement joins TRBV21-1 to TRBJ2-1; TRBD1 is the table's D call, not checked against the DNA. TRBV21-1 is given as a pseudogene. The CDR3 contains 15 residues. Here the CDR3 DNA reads TGTGCCAGGTCCCAGCTCTACAGCTCCTACAATGAGCAGTTCTTC. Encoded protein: CARSQLYSSYNEQFF.

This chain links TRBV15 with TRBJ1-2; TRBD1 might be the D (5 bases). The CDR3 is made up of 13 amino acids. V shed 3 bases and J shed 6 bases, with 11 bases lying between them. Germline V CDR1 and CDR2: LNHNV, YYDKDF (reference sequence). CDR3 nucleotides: TGTGCCACCAGCAGGGGACCGAAGGATGGCTACACCTTC. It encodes CATSRGPKDGYTF.

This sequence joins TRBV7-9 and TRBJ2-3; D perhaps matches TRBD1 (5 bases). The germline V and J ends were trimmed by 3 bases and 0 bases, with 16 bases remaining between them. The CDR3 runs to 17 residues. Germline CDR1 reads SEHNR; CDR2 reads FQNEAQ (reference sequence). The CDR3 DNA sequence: TGTGCCAGCAGCTTTGGGGCGACGACCTTTAGCACAGATACGCAGTATTTT. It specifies CASSFGATTFSTDTQYF.

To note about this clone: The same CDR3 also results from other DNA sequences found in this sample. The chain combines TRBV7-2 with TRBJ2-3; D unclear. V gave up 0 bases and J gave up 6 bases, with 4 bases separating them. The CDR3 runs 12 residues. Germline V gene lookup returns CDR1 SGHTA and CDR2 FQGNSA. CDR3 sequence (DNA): TGTGCCAGCAGCTTAGCCAGGGATACGCAGTATTTT. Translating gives CASSLARDTQYF.

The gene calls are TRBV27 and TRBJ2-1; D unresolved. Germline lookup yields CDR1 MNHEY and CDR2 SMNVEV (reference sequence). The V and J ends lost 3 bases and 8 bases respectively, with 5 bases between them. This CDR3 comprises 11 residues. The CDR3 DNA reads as TGTGCCAGCAGTTTGGTCCATGAGCAGTTCTTC. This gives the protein CASSLVHEQFF.

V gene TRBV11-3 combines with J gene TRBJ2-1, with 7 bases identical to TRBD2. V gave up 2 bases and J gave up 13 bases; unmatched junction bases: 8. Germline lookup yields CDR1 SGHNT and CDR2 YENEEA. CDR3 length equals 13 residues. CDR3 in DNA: TGTGCCAGCAGCTTATTGGGCGGGAGTCGACAGTTCTTC. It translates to CASSLLGGSRQFF.

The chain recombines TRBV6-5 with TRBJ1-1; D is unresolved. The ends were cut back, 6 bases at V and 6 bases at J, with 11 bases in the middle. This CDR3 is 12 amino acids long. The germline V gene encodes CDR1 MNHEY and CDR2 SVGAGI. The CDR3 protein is CASRSYTPEAFF. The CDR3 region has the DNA TGTGCCAGCAGATCTTACACCCCTGAAGCTTTCTTT.

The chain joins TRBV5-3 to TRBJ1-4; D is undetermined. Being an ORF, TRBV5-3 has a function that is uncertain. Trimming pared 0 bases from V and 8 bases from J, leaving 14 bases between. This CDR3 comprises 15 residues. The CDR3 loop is CARSLARKSDEKLFF. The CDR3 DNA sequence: TGTGCCAGAAGCTTGGCCAGGAAGTCAGACGAAAAACTGTTTTTT.

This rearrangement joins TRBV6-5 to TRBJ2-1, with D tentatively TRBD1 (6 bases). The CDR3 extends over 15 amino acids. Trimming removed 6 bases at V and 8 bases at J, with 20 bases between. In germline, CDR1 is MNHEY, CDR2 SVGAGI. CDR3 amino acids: CASSQGSWLGDEQFF. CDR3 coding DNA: TGTGCCAGCAGCCAGGGGTCTTGGTTGGGGGATGAGCAGTTCTTC.

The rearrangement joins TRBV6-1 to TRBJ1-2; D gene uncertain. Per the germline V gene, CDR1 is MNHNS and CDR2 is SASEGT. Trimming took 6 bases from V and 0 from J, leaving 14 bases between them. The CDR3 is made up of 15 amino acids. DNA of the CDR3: TGTGCCAGCAGAGCATGGGCCGGGACTAACTATGGCTACACCTTC. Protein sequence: CASRAWAGTNYGYTF.

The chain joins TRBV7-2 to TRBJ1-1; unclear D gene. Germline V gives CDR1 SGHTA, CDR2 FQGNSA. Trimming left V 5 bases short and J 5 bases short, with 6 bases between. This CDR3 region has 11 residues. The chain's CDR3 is CASSGRTEAFF. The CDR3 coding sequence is TGTGCCAGCAGCGGCAGAACTGAAGCTTTCTTT. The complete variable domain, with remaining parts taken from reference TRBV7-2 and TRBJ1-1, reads GAGVSQSPSNKVTEKGKDVELRCDPISGHTALYWYRQSLGQGLEFLIYFQGNSAPDKSGLPSDRFSAERTGGSVSTLTIQRTQQEDSAVYLCASSGRTEAFFGQGTRLTVV.

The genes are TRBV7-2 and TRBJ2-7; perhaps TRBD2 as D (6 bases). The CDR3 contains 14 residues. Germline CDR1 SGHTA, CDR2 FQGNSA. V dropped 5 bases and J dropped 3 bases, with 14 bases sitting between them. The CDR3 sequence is CASSKETGDYEQYF. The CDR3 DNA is TGTGCCAGCAGCAAAGAGACGGGGGACTACGAGCAGTACTTC.

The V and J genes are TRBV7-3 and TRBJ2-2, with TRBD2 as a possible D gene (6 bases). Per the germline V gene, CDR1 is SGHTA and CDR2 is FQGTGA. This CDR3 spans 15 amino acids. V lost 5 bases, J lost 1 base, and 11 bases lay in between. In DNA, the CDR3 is TGTGCCAGCAGCCGGGAGCGGGTGAACACCGGGGAGCTGTTTTTT. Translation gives CASSRERVNTGELFF.

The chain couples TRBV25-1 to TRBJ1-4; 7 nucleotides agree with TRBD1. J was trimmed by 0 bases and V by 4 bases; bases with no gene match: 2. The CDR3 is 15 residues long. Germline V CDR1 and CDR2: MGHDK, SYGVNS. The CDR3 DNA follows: TGTGCCAGCAGTGGGCAGGGGGCAACTAATGAAAAACTGTTTTTT. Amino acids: CASSGQGATNEKLFF.

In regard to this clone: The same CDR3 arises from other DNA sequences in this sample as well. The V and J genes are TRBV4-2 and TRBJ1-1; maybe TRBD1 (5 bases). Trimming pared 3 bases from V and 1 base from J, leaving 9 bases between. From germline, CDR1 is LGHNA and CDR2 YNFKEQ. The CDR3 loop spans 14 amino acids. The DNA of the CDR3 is TGTGCCAGCAGCCAGGGAAGGGGGAACACTGAAGCTTTCTTT. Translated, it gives CASSQGRGNTEAFF.

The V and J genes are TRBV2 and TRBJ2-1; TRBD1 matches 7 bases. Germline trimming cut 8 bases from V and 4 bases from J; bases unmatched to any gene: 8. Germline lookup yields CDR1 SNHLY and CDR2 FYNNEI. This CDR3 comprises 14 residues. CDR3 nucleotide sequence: TGTGCCAGCCAAGACAGGGTTATATACAATGAGCAGTTCTTC. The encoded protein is CASQDRVIYNEQFF. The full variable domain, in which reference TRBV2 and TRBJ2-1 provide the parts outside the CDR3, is EPEVTQTPSHQVTQMGQEVILRCVPISNHLYFYWYRQILGQKVEFLVSFYNNEISEKSEIFDDQFSVERPDGSNFTLKIRSTKLEDSAMYFCASQDRVIYNEQFFGPGTRLTVL.

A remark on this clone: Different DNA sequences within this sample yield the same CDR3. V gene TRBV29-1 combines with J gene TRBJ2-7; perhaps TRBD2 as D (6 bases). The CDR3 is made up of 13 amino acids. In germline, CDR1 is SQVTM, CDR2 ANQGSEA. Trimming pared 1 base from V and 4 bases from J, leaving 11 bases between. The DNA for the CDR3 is TGCAGCGTTGAAGGGGCGGGAAGGTACGAGCAGTACTTC. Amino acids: CSVEGAGRYEQYF.